The clone carrying this T cell receptor (beta chain) was seen more than once but under ten times. No antigen is known for it. This sample stems from a study of beta chain features in type 1 diabetes. Whole-study findings and limits: When VDJ junctions were examined, type 1 diabetes patients showed fewer insertions and more deletions. TCRB CDR3s were moderately but significantly shorter in Type 1 diabetes patients in all four CD4+ subsets.

The investigators reverse transcribed all of the isolated RNA, so they sequenced expressed TCRB transcripts. The read count averaged roughly 3.5 million across naive, central memory and regulatory T cell samples. Clones were read by immunoSEQ multiplex PCR, and TCRdb kept only the in-frame ones, dropping some. The sample has about 160,000 clones; approximately 7.8% are singletons. There was one heparinised blood draw per donor, averaging roughly 110 mL. The CDR3 has 15 residues. The J segment lost 2 bases and the V segment lost 5 bases, leaving 6 bases of the junction unmatched. The V gene's germline CDR1 is SGDLS and CDR2 YYNGEE.

The origin of this receptor is a woman in her thirties or forties with type 1 diabetes. V usage is TRBV9 and J usage is TRBJ2-5, with 10 bases matching TRBD2. The sample was central memory CD4+ T cells from blood. The CDR3 here is CASSVSGGRQETQYF. In DNA form, the CDR3 reads TGTGCCAGCAGTGTTAGCGGGGGGAGGCAAGAGACCCAGTACTTC.